A selection of T cell receptor beta chains follows, all from one sample in a study of CD8 T cells in Susac syndrome. MiXCR, applied by TCRdb to the immunoSEQ multiplex PCR reads, yields one record per CDR3 protein. This sample has about 130,000 distinct CDR3 sequences, with 95% found just once. Sequencing used CD8+ T cells from PBMCs. The receptors were sampled from a human donor with Susac syndrome. The conserved cysteine and the conserved F or W are not part of the CDR3 here. Each record gives: J gene, V gene, CDR3 protein.

TRBJ2-7 | TRBV29-1 | SVVLAGVPYEQY
TRBJ2-3 | TRBV12-3/TRBV12-4 | ASSPDSDTQY
TRBJ2-5 | TRBV12-3/TRBV12-4 | ASSSEGGAQY
TRBJ2-3 | TRBV29-1 | SVELAASTDTQY
TRBJ1-1 | TRBV29-1 | SVQPWTGGNTEAF
TRBJ2-7 | TRBV11-2 | ASRTSSGRSYEQY
TRBJ1-5 | TRBV9 | ASSGGRHQPQH
TRBJ2-7 | TRBV7-8 | ASSLDPGQGTSYEQY
TRBJ1-4 | TRBV28 | ASSGGQDSTNEKLF
TRBJ2-7 | TRBV19 | ASSIAVAGPEQY
TRBJ2-7 | TRBV4-1 | ASSQGGLAGGYEQY
TRBJ1-2 | TRBV10-2 | ASSETRNYGYT
TRBJ2-3 | TRBV30 | AWGEGTGSTDTQY
TRBJ2-7 | TRBV2 | ASRGSYEQY
TRBJ1-5 | TRBV5-4 | ASSLEGGPQH
TRBJ1-1 | TRBV28 | ASRDRGTEAF
TRBJ1-1 | TRBV4-1 | ASSPLAGEAF
TRBJ2-7 | TRBV13 | ASSFNRGGYEQY
TRBJ1-1 | TRBV6-5 | ASRTLADTEAF
TRBJ2-4 | TRBV7-8 | ASSLSGRAEDIQY
TRBJ2-4 | TRBV7-9 | ASSFTHSAGTGGFQY
TRBJ2-7 | TRBV27 | ASSLWPDRGPREQY
TRBJ2-1 | TRBV2 | ASRDRGIHEQF
TRBJ2-5 | TRBV11-2 | ASSLVGFQDGETQY
TRBJ2-2 | TRBV29-1 | SVAGPYTGELF
TRBJ2-7 | TRBV2 | ATGPGSSGSPPYEQY
TRBJ2-7 | TRBV12-3/TRBV12-4 | ASSLDGPEQY
TRBJ2-7 | TRBV2 | ASRESGGYSYEQY
TRBJ1-5 | TRBV28 | ASSSSRYGNQPQH
TRBJ2-3 | TRBV30 | AWSFVGDTQY
TRBJ2-5 | TRBV7-2 | ASSLGATGKETQY
TRBJ2-7 | TRBV9 | ASSVESGRTYEQY
TRBJ2-1 | TRBV9 | ASSAGTGRNEQF
TRBJ2-7 | TRBV29-1 | SVVGTGTFYEQY
TRBJ2-3 | TRBV28 | ASSAWTSGTSTDTQY
TRBJ2-7 | TRBV27 | ASSLAGNYEQY
TRBJ1-3 | TRBV9 | ASSVGVSPGNTIY
TRBJ2-4 | TRBV28 | ASSPDRVENIQY
TRBJ1-4 | TRBV2 | ASSSKPGTVNEKLF
TRBJ1-1 | TRBV12-3/TRBV12-4 | ASKGNTEAF
TRBJ2-3 | TRBV12-5 | ASGQMDGDLSAADTQY